These 24 T cell receptor beta chains were all obtained from the same sample, sequenced in a study of blood T cells in healthy people across ages. Primers used in a second PCR of roughly 6 to 11 cycles were a sample-barcoded 5' primer and a J-beta primer mix. TCRdb independently ran MiXCR on the 5' RACE reads; one entry per CDR3 protein. The sample has about 830,000 distinct CDR3 sequences; around 62% are singletons. Sequenced material: blood. These TCRs come from a man in his thirties or forties in good health.

The chain joins TRBV3-1 to TRBJ2-5; maybe TRBD2 (6 bases). The CDR3 is 14 amino acids. Germline CDR1 and CDR2: LGHDT and YNNKEL (reference sequence). V was cut by 2 bases and J by 2 bases, with 9 bases left in between. CDR3 protein: CASSQRDWQETQYF. The CDR3 nucleotides are TGTGCCAGCAGCCAACGGGACTGGCAAGAGACCCAGTACTTC.

The chain carries TRBV10-3 and TRBJ1-2; D perhaps matches TRBD1 (6 bases). The CDR3 is 13 amino acids. The germline V gene has CDR1 ENHRY and CDR2 SYGVKD. Trimming shortened V by 6 bases and J by 6 bases, and 14 bases separated the two germline ends. DNA for the CDR3: TGTGCCATCAGCGAACAGGGAGGCGATGGCTACACCTTC. It translates to CAISEQGGDGYTF.

This chain uses TRBV15 with TRBJ1-5; D is perhaps TRBD1 (5 bases). Germline assignment: CDR1 LNHNV and CDR2 YYDKDF (reference sequence). The CDR3 has 15 residues. Trimming removed 0 bases at V and 5 bases at J, with 11 bases between. DNA for the CDR3: TGTGCCACCAGCAGAGATCTCCAGGGATATCAGCCCCAGCATTTT. Residues: CATSRDLQGYQPQHF.

This clonotype was seen ten or more times. The chain is built from TRBV20-1 and TRBJ1-2; 8 nucleotides match TRBD1. The CDR3 contains 13 residues. The germline V gene encodes CDR1 DFQATT and CDR2 SNEGSKA (reference sequence). V gave up 5 bases and J gave up 4 bases; unmatched junction bases: 6. The CDR3 nucleotides read TGCAGTGCTCTACAGGGGGATGCCTATGGCTACACCTTC. Translated, it gives CSALQGDAYGYTF.

This clonotype has only a few counts. CDR3 sequence reads: CASSQGRGGGALDTQYF. DNA of the CDR3: TGCGCCAGCAGCCAAGGGCGCGGCGGGGGGGCCCTGGATACGCAGTATTTT. This rearrangement joins TRBV4-1 to TRBJ2-3; 9 bases agree with TRBD2. V shed 1 base, J shed 6 bases, and the junction held 11 bases outside the gene matches. Per germline, CDR1 MGHRA and CDR2 YSYEKL. The CDR3 is 17 amino acids.

Ten or more counts support this clonotype. The chain uses TRBV6-4 and TRBJ2-3, with 8 bases fitting TRBD2. Germline V gene sequence: CDR1 MRHNA, CDR2 SNTAGT. V dropped 6 bases and J dropped 5; count of bases not matched to a gene: 4. The CDR3 sequence is 13 residues long. As DNA, the CDR3 is TGTGCCAGCAGCGGGGGGGCGAAAGATACGCAGTATTTT. It yields the protein CASSGGAKDTQYF.

CDR3 nucleotides: TGCGCCAGCAGCCCCCGGTACAGGGAAACAACAGATACGCAGTATTTT. As protein: CASSPRYRETTDTQYF. V usage is TRBV5-1 and J usage is TRBJ2-3; tentative D call: TRBD1 (6 bases). Germline loops: CDR1 SGHRS, CDR2 YFSETQ. With 4 bases removed from V and 3 bases from J, the gap between germline ends came to 18 bases. This CDR3 is built from 16 residues.

The CDR3 DNA follows: TGTGCCAGCAGTAACAGCTACTACAATGAGCAGTTCTTC. Amino acid sequence: CASSNSYYNEQFF. The chain joins TRBV6-6 to TRBJ2-1; D remains unclear. The germline V gene encodes CDR1 MNHNY and CDR2 SVGAGI (reference sequence). The CDR3 covers 13 residues. The ends were cut back, 5 bases at V and 3 bases at J, with 8 bases in the middle.

This clonotype was counted only a few times. The chain carries TRBV7-2 and TRBJ2-1, with TRBD2 matching 9 bases. Trimming cost V 8 bases and J 6 bases; bases outside gene matches: 11. The CDR3 consists of 15 residues. The germline gives CDR1 SGHTA, CDR2 FQGNSA. The chain's CDR3 is CASLTAGGRSNEQFF. CDR3 bases: TGTGCCAGCCTGACCGCGGGGGGGAGGAGCAATGAGCAGTTCTTC.

The chain uses TRBV27 and TRBJ2-1; the match to TRBD2 covers 14 bases. V lost 5 bases, J lost 9 bases, and 12 bases stayed unmatched. CDR1 and CDR2 from the germline V gene are MNHEY and SMNVEV (reference sequence). The CDR3 consists of 17 residues. Here the CDR3 DNA reads TGTGCCAGCAGTCTAACCGCGACTAGCGGGAGGGCGACTGAGCAGTTCTTC. Protein product: CASSLTATSGRATEQFF.

The chain links TRBV15 to TRBJ1-2; D is unresolved. With 0 bases removed from V and 8 bases from J, the gap between germline ends came to 13 bases. This CDR3 spans 14 amino acids. The germline V gene has CDR1 LNHNV and CDR2 YYDKDF (reference sequence). Here the CDR3 DNA reads TGTGCCACCAGCAGAGACGCAGCTTCGGGGGGCTACACCTTC. Translating gives CATSRDAASGGYTF.

The rearrangement joins TRBV2 to TRBJ2-2; 10 nucleotides line up with TRBD1. After removal of 7 bases from V and 6 bases from J, the junction contained 8 bases not matched to a gene. The CDR3 runs to 15 residues. Germline CDR1 and CDR2: SNHLY and FYNNEI. CDR3 protein: CASTSPGQGSGELFF. DNA for the CDR3: TGTGCCAGCACATCGCCGGGACAGGGGTCCGGGGAGCTGTTTTTT. Using reference TRBV2 and TRBJ2-2 for the parts outside the CDR3, the full variable domain is EPEVTQTPSHQVTQMGQEVILRCVPISNHLYFYWYRQILGQKVEFLVSFYNNEISEKSEIFDDQFSVERPDGSNFTLKIRSTKLEDSAMYFCASTSPGQGSGELFFGEGSRLTVL.

The chain employs TRBV7-3 and TRBJ2-2, with no clear D. Trimming took off 1 base at V and 8 bases at J, with 8 bases between the two ends. Looked up from germline, CDR1 is SGHTA and CDR2 is FQGTGA. CDR3 length: 13 amino acids. The chain's CDR3 is CASSLNLGGELFF. The CDR3 nucleotides are TGTGCCAGCAGCTTAAATCTGGGGGGGGAGCTGTTTTTT.

This rearrangement joins TRBV5-1 to TRBJ2-7; TRBD2 matches 11 bases. With 2 bases clipped from V and 5 bases from J, the junction kept 6 bases outside the gene matches. The CDR3 runs 15 residues. CDR1 is SGHRS, CDR2 YFSETQ, per germline. CDR3 region: CASSFSLAGGDEQYF. The CDR3 nucleotides are TGCGCCAGCAGCTTTTCTCTAGCGGGGGGTGACGAGCAGTACTTC.

The chain couples TRBV20-1 to TRBJ1-4; D gene uncertain. This CDR3 is 12 amino acids long. Trimming took 3 bases from V and 2 from J, leaving 4 bases between them. Germline loops: CDR1 DFQATT, CDR2 SNEGSKA (reference sequence). The CDR3 reads CSARSTNEKLFF. The CDR3 coding sequence is TGCAGTGCTAGGTCCACTAATGAAAAACTGTTTTTT.

The chain is built from TRBV5-1 and TRBJ2-7; 7 nucleotides align to TRBD2. CDR3 length: 12 residues. V gave up 4 bases and J gave up 12 bases; unmatched junction bases: 10. Germline CDR1 and CDR2: SGHRS and YFSETQ. DNA for the CDR3: TGCGCCAGCAGCATCCAGACTAGCCCCTGGTACTTC. Its translation is CASSIQTSPWYF.

The chain recombines TRBV9 with TRBJ2-1; D not resolved. In germline, CDR1 is SGDLS, CDR2 YYNGEE. Trimming stripped 4 bases from V and 0 bases from J, with 11 bases between. This CDR3 region has 15 residues. The CDR3 loop is CASSPRADSYNEQFF. CDR3 in DNA: TGTGCCAGCAGCCCCCGTGCGGACTCCTACAATGAGCAGTTCTTC.

This clonotype has just a few counts. V gene TRBV7-9 combines with J gene TRBJ2-7; the D is unclear. Germline-derived CDR1 and CDR2 are SEHNR and FQNEAQ (reference sequence). Trimming shortened V by 6 bases and J by 4 bases, and 10 bases separated the two germline ends. This CDR3 is 12 amino acids long. This CDR3 reads CASRLGDYEQYF. CDR3 coding DNA: TGTGCCAGCAGGCTAGGTGATTACGAGCAGTACTTC.

The chain carries TRBV9 and TRBJ1-6; TRBD1 agrees at 8 bases. V gave up 3 bases and J gave up 10 bases; unmatched junction bases: 6. Germline-derived CDR1 and CDR2 are SGDLS and YYNGEE. There are 14 residues in the CDR3. The CDR3 spells CASSGQGLSSPLHF. CDR3 DNA: TGTGCCAGCAGCGGACAGGGGCTAAGCTCACCCCTCCACTTT.

This clonotype was counted a few times. The rearrangement uses TRBV29-1 and TRBJ2-7, with 8 bases aligning to TRBD1. In germline, CDR1 is SQVTM, CDR2 ANQGSEA. V shed 0 bases and J 2 bases; nucleotides not matched to a gene: 12. CDR3 length: 17 amino acids. In DNA form, the CDR3 reads TGCAGCGTTGAAGAACGGAAGGGCAGGGGGCAGCCCTACGAGCAGTACTTC. Translated, it gives CSVEERKGRGQPYEQYF.

The chain links TRBV7-9 to TRBJ2-2; 15 nucleotides line up with TRBD2. This CDR3 is 19 amino acids long. The junction had 8 bases not matched to a gene; V was cut back by 5 bases and J by 1 base. CDR1 is SEHNR and CDR2 is FQNEAQ in the germline V gene (reference sequence). In DNA form, the CDR3 reads TGTGCCAGCAGCCCACCCGGACTAGCGGGGGGGATGAACACCGGGGAGCTGTTTTTT. Amino acids: CASSPPGLAGGMNTGELFF.

The genes are TRBV7-2 and TRBJ2-2, with D tentatively TRBD2 (5 bases). Germline lookup yields CDR1 SGHTA and CDR2 FQGNSA. This CDR3 is built from 14 residues. Trimming took off 3 bases at V and 6 bases at J, with 11 bases between the two ends. CDR3 nucleotide sequence: TGTGCCAGCAGCTTCCGGCGAGCGGCCGGGGAGCTGTTTTTT. This encodes CASSFRRAAGELFF.

This chain uses TRBV2 with TRBJ1-2; D call uncertain. The CDR3 runs 12 residues. V was clipped by 6 bases and J by 1 base, with 6 bases between them. From germline, CDR1 is SNHLY and CDR2 FYNNEI. The DNA of the CDR3 is TGTGCCAGCAGCAAGCTTAACTATGGCTACACCTTC. Translating gives CASSKLNYGYTF.

This clonotype came up a few times. This sequence joins TRBV19 and TRBJ1-2, with D perhaps matching TRBD1 (5 bases). This CDR3 has 16 amino acids. Trimming stripped 7 bases from V and 0 bases from J, with 18 bases between. Germline V gene sequence: CDR1 LNHDA, CDR2 SQIVND (reference sequence). The CDR3 spells CASTLPRGRSNYGYTF. CDR3 nucleotide sequence: TGTGCCAGTACCCTGCCCCGGGGACGGTCTAACTATGGCTACACCTTC. The complete variable domain, with remaining parts taken from reference TRBV19 and TRBJ1-2, reads DGGITQSPKYLFRKEGQNVTLSCEQNLNHDAMYWYRQDPGQGLRLIYYSQIVNDFQKGDIAEGYSVSREKKESFPLTVTSAQKNPTAFYLCASTLPRGRSNYGYTFGSGTRLTVV.